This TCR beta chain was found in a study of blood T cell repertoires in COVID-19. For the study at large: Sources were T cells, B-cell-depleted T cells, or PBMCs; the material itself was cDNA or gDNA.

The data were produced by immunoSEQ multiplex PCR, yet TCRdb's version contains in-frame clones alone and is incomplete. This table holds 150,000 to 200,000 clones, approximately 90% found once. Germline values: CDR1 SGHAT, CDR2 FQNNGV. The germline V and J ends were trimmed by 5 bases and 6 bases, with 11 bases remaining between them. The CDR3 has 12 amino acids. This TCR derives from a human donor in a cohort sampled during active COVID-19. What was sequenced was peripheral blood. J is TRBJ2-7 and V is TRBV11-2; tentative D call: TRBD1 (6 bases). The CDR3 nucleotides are TGTGCCAGCAGCCACCTGACAGGCGAGCAGTACTTC. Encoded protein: CASSHLTGEQYF.